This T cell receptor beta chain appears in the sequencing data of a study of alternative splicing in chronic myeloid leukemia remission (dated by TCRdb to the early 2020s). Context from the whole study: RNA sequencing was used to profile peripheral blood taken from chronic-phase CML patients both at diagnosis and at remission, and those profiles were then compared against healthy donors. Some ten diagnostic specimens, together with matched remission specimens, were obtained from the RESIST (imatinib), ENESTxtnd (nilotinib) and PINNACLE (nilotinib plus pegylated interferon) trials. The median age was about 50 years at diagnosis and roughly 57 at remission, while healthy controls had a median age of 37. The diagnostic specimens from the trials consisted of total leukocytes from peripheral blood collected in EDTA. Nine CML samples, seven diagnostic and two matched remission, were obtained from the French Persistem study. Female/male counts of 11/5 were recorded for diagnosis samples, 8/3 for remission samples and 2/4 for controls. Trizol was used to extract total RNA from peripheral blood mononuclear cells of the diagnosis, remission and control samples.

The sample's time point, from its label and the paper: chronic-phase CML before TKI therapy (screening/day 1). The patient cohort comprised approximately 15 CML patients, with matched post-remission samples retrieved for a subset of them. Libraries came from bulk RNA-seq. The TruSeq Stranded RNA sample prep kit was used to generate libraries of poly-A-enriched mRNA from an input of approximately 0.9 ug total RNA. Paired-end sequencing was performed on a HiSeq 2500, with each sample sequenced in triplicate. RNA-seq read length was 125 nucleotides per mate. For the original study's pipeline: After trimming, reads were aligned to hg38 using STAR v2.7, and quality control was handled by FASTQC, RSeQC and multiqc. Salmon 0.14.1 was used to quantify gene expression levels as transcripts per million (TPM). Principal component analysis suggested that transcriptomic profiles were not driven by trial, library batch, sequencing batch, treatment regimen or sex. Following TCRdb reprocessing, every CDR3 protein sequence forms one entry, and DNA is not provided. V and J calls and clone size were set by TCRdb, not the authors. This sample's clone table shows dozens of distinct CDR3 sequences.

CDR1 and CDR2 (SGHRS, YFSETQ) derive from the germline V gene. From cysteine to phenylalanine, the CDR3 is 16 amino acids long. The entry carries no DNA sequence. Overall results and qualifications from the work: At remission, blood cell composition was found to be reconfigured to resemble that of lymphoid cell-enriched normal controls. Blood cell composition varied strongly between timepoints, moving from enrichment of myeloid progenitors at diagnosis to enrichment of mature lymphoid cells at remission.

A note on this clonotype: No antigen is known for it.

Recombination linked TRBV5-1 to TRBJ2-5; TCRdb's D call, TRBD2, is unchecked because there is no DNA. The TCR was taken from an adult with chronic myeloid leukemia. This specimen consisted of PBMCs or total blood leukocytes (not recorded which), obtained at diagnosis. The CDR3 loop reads CASSLVWTSGEETQYF.